The clone carrying this T cell receptor (beta chain) was seen only a few times. What it binds is not known. Quantitative molecular-barcoded 5'-RACE generated the TCR beta libraries. TCRdb ran MiXCR on the 5' RACE reads and lists one entry per CDR3 protein. The sample has 250,000 to 400,000 distinct CDR3 sequences, around 10% seen once; the top ten hold about 10%. This entry belongs to a study of CD8 T cells in ankylosing spondylitis. General study results and limits: There was reportedly significant enrichment of clones that were disease-linked in matched ankylosing spondylitis synovial fluid. Disease-linked clones bore a CD8+ phenotype and were relatively rare in peripheral blood.

The CDR3 loop spans 15 amino acids. Germline lookup yields CDR1 DFQATT and CDR2 SNEGSKA (reference sequence). Trimming took 0 bases from V and 8 from J, leaving 19 bases between them. The sample taken for sequencing was blood, either unsorted or a sorted T cell fraction (not recorded which). This clonotype was sampled from a female donor with ankylosing spondylitis or in good health (not recorded which). The chain has TRBV20-1 and TRBJ1-2, with D hard to call. In DNA, the CDR3 is TGCAGTGCTAGAGATCTGGTGACGGGCCTCTTCGGCTACACCTTC. Translated: CSARDLVTGLFGYTF.